The next 15 T cell receptor beta chains were all read from a single sample in a study of T cells after somatic rescue of genetic block. Generated by immunoSEQ multiplex PCR, the TCRdb table keeps only in-frame clones and is missing some. The table lists tens of thousands of clones, about 90% of them singletons. The sequenced sample was peripheral blood mononuclear cells (PBMCs). All receptors derive from a man between 40 and 49 years old.

The V gene is TRBV5-5, the J gene TRBJ2-7; TRBD1 matches at 7 bases. V lost 0 bases and J lost 6; bases outside the gene matches: 6. This CDR3 spans 14 amino acids. The germline V gene has CDR1 SGHKS and CDR2 YYEKEE (reference sequence). In nucleotides, the CDR3 is TGTGCCAGCAGCTTGGGACAGGGCTGGGGCGAGCAGTACTTC. Translated: CASSLGQGWGEQYF. Based on the CDR3 plus reference TRBV5-5 and TRBJ2-7, the full variable domain is DAGVTQSPTHLIKTRGQQVTLRCSPISGHKSVSWYQQVLGQGPQFIFQYYEKEERGRGNFPDRFSARQFPNYSSELNVNALLLGDSALYLCASSLGQGWGEQYFGPGTRLTVT.

The rearrangement joins TRBV27 to TRBJ2-1; D uncertain. The germline V gene encodes CDR1 MNHEY and CDR2 SMNVEV (reference sequence). The length of the CDR3 is 15 residues. The germline V and J ends were trimmed by 4 bases and 0 bases, with 10 bases remaining between them. The CDR3, as DNA: TGTGCCAGCAGTTCCACCAAGAGCTCCTACAATGAGCAGTTCTTC. Protein: CASSSTKSSYNEQFF.

V usage is TRBV6-6 and J usage is TRBJ1-5; D call uncertain. The V end lost 2 bases, the J end lost 5 bases, and 10 bases lay between the germline ends. The CDR3 spans 14 residues. The germline gives CDR1 MNHNY, CDR2 SVGAGI (reference sequence). DNA for the CDR3: TGTGCCAGCAGTTACCCTGACACTTATCAGCCCCAGCATTTT. Its protein is CASSYPDTYQPQHF.

The chain is built from TRBV5-1 and TRBJ2-1; TRBD2 agrees at 8 bases. This CDR3 has 15 amino acids. Germline lookup yields CDR1 SGHRS and CDR2 YFSETQ. J was trimmed by 6 bases and V by 1 base; bases with no gene match: 6. The CDR3 nucleotides are TGCGCCAGCAGCTTGTCGGGGGGGCAGGTCAATGAGCAGTTCTTC. Translation gives CASSLSGGQVNEQFF.

The gene calls are TRBV7-8 and TRBJ2-7; TRBD2 might be the D (6 bases). Per the germline V gene, CDR1 is SGHVS and CDR2 is FQNEAQ. This CDR3 contains 16 residues. The ends were cut back, 6 bases at V and 6 bases at J, with 24 bases in the middle. This CDR3 is CASSRSNGRRGAEQYF. The CDR3 nucleotides are TGTGCCAGCAGTCGTAGCAACGGACGGAGGGGAGCCGAGCAGTACTTC. The full variable domain, its missing parts supplied by reference TRBV7-8 and TRBJ2-7, is GAGVSQSPRYKVAKRGQDVALRCDPISGHVSLFWYQQALGQGPEFLTYFQNEAQLDKSGLPSDRFFAERPEGSVSTLKIQRTQQEDSAVYLCASSRSNGRRGAEQYFGPGTRLTVT.

CDR3 sequence reads: CASSAGQGRGITDTQYF. The CDR3 DNA reads as TGTGCCAGCAGTGCGGGACAAGGGAGGGGAATCACAGATACGCAGTATTTT. The V and J genes are TRBV6-1 and TRBJ2-3; the D gene is possibly TRBD2 (7 bases). This CDR3 has 17 residues. Germline V gene data show CDR1 as MNHNS and CDR2 as SASEGT. V lost 4 bases and J 2 bases, leaving 19 bases between the germline ends.

The chain joins TRBV28 to TRBJ2-1, with D tentatively TRBD2 (7 bases). CDR1 is MDHEN, CDR2 SYDVKM, per germline. This CDR3 has 15 residues. V shed 5 bases and J shed 7 bases, with 18 bases lying between them. This chain's CDR3 is CASSPQREGGNEQFF. CDR3 coding DNA: TGTGCCAGCAGTCCTCAGCGGGAAGGGGGGAATGAGCAGTTCTTC. The complete variable domain, with remaining parts taken from reference TRBV28 and TRBJ2-1, reads DVKVTQSSRYLVKRTGEKVFLECVQDMDHENMFWYRQDPGLGLRLIYFSYDVKMKEKGDIPEGYSVSREKKERFSLILESASTNQTSMYLCASSPQREGGNEQFFGPGTRLTVL.

The genes are TRBV7-9 and TRBJ2-1; 9 positions match TRBD1. The CDR3 is 13 residues long. Germline CDR1 SEHNR, CDR2 FQNEAQ (reference sequence). The ends lost 5 bases at V and 7 bases at J; junction bases unmatched: 3. The CDR3 is CASSMDRGNEQFF. Here the CDR3 DNA reads TGTGCCAGCAGCATGGACAGGGGAAATGAGCAGTTCTTC.

The V gene is TRBV4-1, the J gene TRBJ2-7, with 9 positions matching TRBD1. CDR3 length: 15 residues. V gave up 1 base and J gave up 7 bases; unmatched junction bases: 8. Germline values: CDR1 MGHRA, CDR2 YSYEKL. CDR3 nucleotides: TGCGCCAGCAGCCAAGGCCCGGGACAGGGATTTGAGCAGTACTTC. Residues: CASSQGPGQGFEQYF.

The V and J genes are TRBV28 and TRBJ1-1; a weak D match, TRBD1 (5 bases). Germline CDR1 MDHEN, CDR2 SYDVKM. The V gene lost 3 bases and the J gene lost 5 bases, with 16 bases spanning the gap. This CDR3 spans 15 amino acids. In DNA, the CDR3 is TGTGCCAGCAGTTTGGTTCAGGGACGGGGGACTGAAGCTTTCTTT. Translation: CASSLVQGRGTEAFF. The full variable domain, its missing parts supplied by reference TRBV28 and TRBJ1-1, is DVKVTQSSRYLVKRTGEKVFLECVQDMDHENMFWYRQDPGLGLRLIYFSYDVKMKEKGDIPEGYSVSREKKERFSLILESASTNQTSMYLCASSLVQGRGTEAFFGQGTRLTVV.

This clone was observed a single time. This rearrangement joins TRBV5-1 to TRBJ2-3; a weak D match, TRBD1 (6 bases). Germline CDR1 is SGHRS and CDR2 is YFSETQ. Trimming pared 4 bases from V and 0 bases from J, leaving 15 bases between. The CDR3 is made up of 16 amino acids. The CDR3 here is CASSQQGGASTDTQYF. In DNA, the CDR3 is TGCGCCAGCAGCCAACAGGGCGGTGCTAGCACAGATACGCAGTATTTT.

The chain uses TRBV6-1 and TRBJ1-2; D is undetermined. Germline V gene data show CDR1 as MNHNS and CDR2 as SASEGT. CDR3 length: 14 residues. V was clipped by 2 bases and J by 4 bases, with 11 bases between them. Here the CDR3 reads CASSEQVVGYGYTF. The CDR3 DNA reads TGTGCCAGCAGTGAACAGGTCGTCGGCTATGGCTACACCTTC.

Only one count was recorded for this clone. The V and J genes are TRBV28 and TRBJ1-6; 9 positions match TRBD1. CDR3 length equals 14 residues. The V segment lost 6 bases and the J segment 11 bases; nucleotides outside the gene matches: 8. Germline V lookup: CDR1 MDHEN, CDR2 SYDVKM. The CDR3 is CASSPGTGMAPLHF. The CDR3, as DNA: TGTGCCAGCAGCCCCGGGACAGGGATGGCACCCCTCCACTTT.

The chain combines TRBV7-2 with TRBJ2-3, with D uncertain. CDR3 length: 14 residues. Trimming pared 1 base from V and 6 bases from J, leaving 11 bases between. Germline CDR1 is SGHTA and CDR2 is FQGNSA. CDR3 protein: CASSLVLSGDTQYF. The CDR3 nucleotides read TGTGCCAGCAGCTTAGTACTATCCGGGGATACGCAGTATTTT.

J is TRBJ2-5 and V is TRBV19, with 13 bases matching TRBD2. The V and J ends lost 6 bases and 5 bases, in that order; junction bases with no gene match: 6. This CDR3 has 15 amino acids. Germline CDR1 LNHDA, CDR2 SQIVND (reference sequence). DNA of the CDR3: TGTGCCAGTAGCGGACTAGCGGGAGTAGGGGAGACCCAGTACTTC. This encodes CASSGLAGVGETQYF.